The 29 T cell receptor beta chains reported below all come from one sample, sequenced in a study of blood T cell repertoires in COVID-19. Assay: immunoSEQ multiplex PCR; the TCRdb copy retains only in-frame clones and omits some. The sample includes fewer than 300,000 clones, around 84% of them seen just once. The source material was peripheral blood. These receptors were collected from a human donor with COVID-19, enrolled during active disease. The donor label of this sample is uncertain.

The V call is TRBV6-2 or TRBV6-3, the J call TRBJ2-7; unclear D gene. Germline lookup yields CDR1 MNHEY and CDR2 SVGEGT. The CDR3 is 13 amino acids. The germline V and J ends were trimmed by 0 bases and 2 bases, with 5 bases remaining between them. CDR3 sequence: CASSYSRPYEQYF. CDR3 nucleotides: TGTGCCAGCAGTTACTCGAGGCCCTACGAGCAGTACTTC.

V and J are TRBV18 and TRBJ1-1, with D perhaps TRBD1 (6 bases). CDR1 and CDR2 (germline): KGHSH, LQKENI. There are 17 residues in the CDR3. Between the trimmed V and J ends, which lost 2 bases and 5 bases, there was a span of 21 bases. The CDR3, as DNA: TGTGCCAGCTCACCAGAAAGGTGGGGGCTGGCAAGGACTGAAGCTTTCTTT. Amino acid sequence: CASSPERWGLARTEAFF.

This clone was observed a single time. The rearrangement links TRBV30 to TRBJ1-5; 8 nucleotides align to TRBD1. Germline V lookup: CDR1 GTSNPN, CDR2 SVGIG (reference sequence). Unmatched junction bases numbered 4, after V lost 3 bases and J lost 6 bases. This CDR3 comprises 13 residues. The CDR3 loop reads CAWSGQGVQPQHF. The DNA for the CDR3 is TGTGCCTGGAGCGGACAGGGAGTTCAGCCCCAGCATTTT. Drawing the rest from reference TRBV30 and TRBJ1-5, the complete variable domain is SQTIHQWPATLVQPVGSPLSLECTVEGTSNPNLYWYRQAAGRGLQLLFYSVGIGQISSEVPQNLSASRPQDRQFILSSKKLLLSDSGFYLCAWSGQGVQPQHFGDGTRLSIL.

This chain connects TRBV7-6 to TRBJ2-3; the D gene is possibly TRBD1 (6 bases). The CDR3 length is 14 residues. Trimming stripped 2 bases from V and 5 bases from J, with 11 bases between. Germline V gene data show CDR1 as SGHVS and CDR2 as FNYEAQ. CDR3 amino acids: CASSLQTGRDTQYF. The CDR3 DNA reads TGTGCCAGCAGCTTACAGACAGGACGAGATACGCAGTATTTT.

This chain links TRBV7-9 with TRBJ1-4; unclear D gene. Germline assignment: CDR1 SEHNR and CDR2 FQNEAQ (reference sequence). The CDR3 length is 15 residues. Trimming shortened V by 5 bases and J by 0 bases, and 10 bases separated the two germline ends. CDR3 in amino acids: CASSPTGATNEKLFF. The CDR3 region has the DNA TGTGCCAGCAGCCCGACCGGGGCAACTAATGAAAAACTGTTTTTT.

The J gene is TRBJ2-3, the V gene TRBV21-1; TRBD2, as called in the table, went unchecked against the DNA. TRBV21-1 is reported as a pseudogene. This CDR3 contains 21 residues. CDR3 nucleotide sequence: TGTGCCAGCAGCAAGGGCTTTTGGCTAGCGGGAGTTACACCGAGCACAGATACGCAGTATTTT. Amino acids: CASSKGFWLAGVTPSTDTQYF.

The chain has TRBV28 and TRBJ1-1; D not certain. CDR3 length: 14 amino acids. CDR1 and CDR2 from the germline V gene are MDHEN and SYDVKM. V shed 3 bases and J shed 5 bases, with 13 bases lying between them. CDR3 in amino acids: CASSFGIRGTEAFF. CDR3 bases: TGTGCCAGCAGTTTCGGGATCCGAGGTACTGAAGCTTTCTTT.

The chain has TRBV19 and TRBJ2-2; 9 bases are a match to TRBD2. CDR1 is LNHDA, CDR2 SQIVND, per germline (reference sequence). CDR3 length equals 16 residues. The trim removed 3 bases at V and 4 bases at J, leaving 6 bases unmatched. In DNA form, the CDR3 reads TGTGCCAGTAGTATGGGGCTAGCGGGGATCACCGGGGAGCTGTTTTTT. Translation: CASSMGLAGITGELFF.

This clone was observed a handful of times. The chain is built from TRBV28 and TRBJ1-3; D is perhaps TRBD1 (6 bases). The CDR3 has 15 residues. V lost 3 bases and J lost 0, with 9 bases in between. Germline V gene lookup returns CDR1 MDHEN and CDR2 SYDVKM. Written as DNA, the CDR3 is TGTGCCAGCAGTTTCGGGACACTCTCTGGAAACACCATATATTTT. Protein: CASSFGTLSGNTIYF.

V usage is TRBV10-3 and J usage is TRBJ1-2; 7 nucleotides agree with TRBD1. The ends lost 2 bases at V and 0 bases at J; junction bases unmatched: 3. CDR3 size: 15 residues. In germline, CDR1 is ENHRY, CDR2 SYGVKD. The CDR3 nucleotides are TGTGCCATCAGTGAGCCCCAGGGGGCTAACTATGGCTACACCTTC. It translates to CAISEPQGANYGYTF.

The gene calls are TRBV28 and TRBJ1-3; D unclear. This CDR3 is 14 amino acids long. The germline CDR1 and CDR2 sequences are MDHEN and SYDVKM. V was clipped by 3 bases and J by 1 base, with 7 bases between them. CDR3 bases: TGTGCCAGCAGTTTCGCGCCTTCTGGAAACACCATATATTTT. It codes for CASSFAPSGNTIYF.

The chain has TRBV30 and TRBJ1-1, with 7 bases aligning to TRBD1. Germline V gene lookup returns CDR1 GTSNPN and CDR2 SVGIG (reference sequence). After removal of 1 base from V and 11 bases from J, the junction contained 10 bases not matched to a gene. This CDR3 is built from 13 residues. The CDR3 spells CAWSADRVAAAFF. The CDR3 coding sequence is TGTGCCTGGAGTGCCGACAGGGTCGCCGCTGCTTTCTTT.

The chain uses TRBV28 and TRBJ2-5; TRBD2 matches at 7 bases. The trim removed 4 bases at V and 4 bases at J, leaving 3 bases unmatched. The CDR3 sequence is 13 residues long. Germline loops: CDR1 MDHEN, CDR2 SYDVKM. CDR3: CASSSPGGETQYF. CDR3 sequence (DNA): TGTGCCAGCAGTTCCCCGGGGGGAGAGACCCAGTACTTC. Full variable domain (missing parts from reference TRBV28 and TRBJ2-5): DVKVTQSSRYLVKRTGEKVFLECVQDMDHENMFWYRQDPGLGLRLIYFSYDVKMKEKGDIPEGYSVSREKKERFSLILESASTNQTSMYLCASSSPGGETQYFGPGTRLLVL.

The V call is TRBV28, the J call TRBJ1-1; a possible D gene is TRBD1 (5 bases). CDR1 and CDR2 from the germline V gene are MDHEN and SYDVKM. V dropped 2 bases and J dropped 8 bases, with 15 bases sitting between them. This CDR3 is 14 amino acids long. The CDR3, as DNA: TGTGCCAGCAGTTTAGTTCAGGGAAACTACGAAGCTTTCTTT. Translating gives CASSLVQGNYEAFF.

This clone was seen a few times. The chain carries TRBV29-1 and TRBJ1-2; D is ambiguous. CDR3 length: 14 residues. Germline V gene lookup returns CDR1 SQVTM and CDR2 ANQGSEA. Trimming took 4 bases from V and 2 from J, leaving 14 bases between them. Here the CDR3 DNA reads TGCAGCGTTGTTACGGGGAGATTAAACTATGGCTACACCTTC. Protein sequence: CSVVTGRLNYGYTF.

The chain has TRBV30 and TRBJ2-7; TRBD2 might be the D (5 bases). CDR3 length: 15 residues. Germline assignment: CDR1 GTSNPN and CDR2 SVGIG (reference sequence). V lost 4 bases and J lost 2, with 18 bases in between. CDR3 nucleotide sequence: TGTGCCTGGATGGTCGGTACTAGGTTCCCCTACGAGCAGTACTTC. Protein product: CAWMVGTRFPYEQYF.

V usage is TRBV4-3 and J usage is TRBJ2-7; no reliable D call. V was pared by 0 bases and J by 3 bases, with 6 bases between. CDR1 is LGHNA and CDR2 is YSLEER in the germline V gene. This CDR3 is built from 13 residues. CDR3 coding DNA: TGCGCCAGCAGCCAAGATAGGAGCTACGAGCAGTACTTC. Translated, it gives CASSQDRSYEQYF.

The chain joins TRBV5-6 to TRBJ1-5; D is unclear. Germline CDR1 is SGHDT and CDR2 is YYEEEE. The CDR3 sequence is 14 residues long. V was shortened by 5 bases and J by 3 bases, with 12 bases between the two germline ends. The CDR3 nucleotides read TGTGCCAGCAGTCGGTCGAGGGCCAATCAGCCCCAGCATTTT. Amino acid sequence: CASSRSRANQPQHF.

As regards this clone: The same CDR3 arises from other DNA sequences in this sample as well. J is TRBJ1-1 and V is TRBV20-1, with D hard to call. The germline CDR1 and CDR2 sequences are DFQATT and SNEGSKA (reference sequence). The CDR3 consists of 9 residues. Written as DNA, the CDR3 is TGCTCCCGGAACACTGAAGCTTTCTTT. Translating gives CSRNTEAFF.

The rearrangement links TRBV28 to TRBJ1-1; TRBD1 aligns across 9 bases. This CDR3 is 12 amino acids long. V gave up 7 bases and J gave up 11 bases; unmatched junction bases: 8. Germline V lookup: CDR1 MDHEN, CDR2 SYDVKM. The CDR3 sequence is CASNGQGRGAFF. In nucleotides, the CDR3 is TGTGCCAGCAACGGACAGGGGAGAGGGGCTTTCTTT.

The CDR3 loop reads CASSLEGSAYNSPLHF. The CDR3 DNA reads TGCGCCAGCAGCTTGGAGGGGTCGGCCTATAATTCACCCCTCCACTTT. This sequence joins TRBV5-1 and TRBJ1-6, with a tentative D call TRBD1 (5 bases). Germline CDR1 is SGHRS and CDR2 is YFSETQ. V was clipped by 0 bases and J by 2 bases, with 9 bases between them. This CDR3 region has 16 residues.

This chain joins TRBV20-1 and TRBJ2-4, with 7 bases identical to TRBD2. The germline CDR1 and CDR2 sequences are DFQATT and SNEGSKA (reference sequence). V lost 7 bases and J lost 8; bases outside the gene matches: 5. The CDR3 has 11 amino acids. The CDR3 DNA is TGCAGTGGTGCGGGGGAGGACATTCAGTACTTC. Amino acids: CSGAGEDIQYF.

The chain joins TRBV5-1 to TRBJ2-7; D is perhaps TRBD2 (5 bases). The V gene lost 5 bases and the J gene lost 6 bases, with 15 bases spanning the gap. This CDR3 spans 13 amino acids. From germline, CDR1 is SGHRS and CDR2 YFSETQ. The CDR3 nucleotides read TGCGCCAGCAGGTATTCGAGGGATGCCGAGCAGTACTTC. Encoded protein: CASRYSRDAEQYF.

This rearrangement joins TRBV30 to TRBJ2-3; 8 positions agree with TRBD1. CDR1 is GTSNPN, CDR2 SVGIG, per germline (reference sequence). The J segment lost 0 bases and the V segment lost 0 bases, leaving 5 bases of the junction unmatched. The CDR3 spans 16 residues. Written as DNA, the CDR3 is TGTGCCTGGAGTGTACGGACAGGGTCCAGCACAGATACGCAGTATTTT. The encoded protein is CAWSVRTGSSTDTQYF.

The chain carries TRBV27 and TRBJ2-7; TRBD1 matches 8 bases. The CDR3 covers 15 residues. Germline loops: CDR1 MNHEY, CDR2 SMNVEV (reference sequence). V trimming: 4 bases; J trimming: 7 bases; junction bases outside the gene matches: 12. The CDR3 DNA follows: TGTGCCAGCAGTTCGCCGACAGGGGCAAGGAGGGAGCAGTACTTC. Translation gives CASSSPTGARREQYF.

V and J are TRBV5-8 and TRBJ1-4; D is ambiguous. Germline lookup yields CDR1 SGHTS and CDR2 YDEGEE. V gave up 7 bases and J gave up 8 bases, with 6 bases separating them. This CDR3 is 10 amino acids long. The CDR3 nucleotides are TGTGCCAGCGGCACCGAAAAACTGTTTTTT. Translation gives CASGTEKLFF.

The chain links TRBV29-1 to TRBJ1-5; 7 bases fit TRBD1. Looked up from germline, CDR1 is SQVTM and CDR2 is ANQGSEA. CDR3 length: 14 residues. V trimming: 7 bases; J trimming: 2 bases; junction bases outside the gene matches: 8. Here the CDR3 reads CSARQGTGNQPQHF. The CDR3 bases are TGCAGCGCCCGACAGGGTACGGGCAATCAGCCCCAGCATTTT.

V and J are TRBV6-5 and TRBJ1-5, with D maybe TRBD1 (5 bases). This CDR3 spans 13 amino acids. The V gene's germline CDR1 is MNHEY and CDR2 SVGAGI. V lost 7 bases to trimming and J lost 7 bases, with 14 bases between them. CDR3 nucleotide sequence: TGTGCCAGCACCCCCCGGGGGGACCAGCCCCAGCATTTT. This sequence encodes CASTPRGDQPQHF.

This chain links TRBV6-5 with TRBJ1-6; a possible D gene is TRBD1 (6 bases). The CDR3 length is 15 residues. Germline V gene lookup returns CDR1 MNHEY and CDR2 SVGAGI. V dropped 6 bases and J dropped 0 bases, with 9 bases sitting between them. CDR3 region: CASRQGSSYNSPLHF. CDR3 nucleotides: TGTGCCAGCAGGCAGGGGAGCTCCTATAATTCACCCCTCCACTTT.